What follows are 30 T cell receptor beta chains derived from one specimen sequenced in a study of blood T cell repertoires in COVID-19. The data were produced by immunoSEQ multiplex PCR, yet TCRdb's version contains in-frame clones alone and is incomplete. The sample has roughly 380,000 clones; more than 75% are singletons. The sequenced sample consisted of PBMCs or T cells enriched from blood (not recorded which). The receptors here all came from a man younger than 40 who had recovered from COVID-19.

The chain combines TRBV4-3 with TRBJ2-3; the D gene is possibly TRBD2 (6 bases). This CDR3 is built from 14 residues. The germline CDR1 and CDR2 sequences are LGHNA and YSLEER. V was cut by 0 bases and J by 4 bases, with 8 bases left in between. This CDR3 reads CASSQDSSADTQYF. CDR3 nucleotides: TGCGCCAGCAGCCAAGATTCTAGCGCAGATACGCAGTATTTT.

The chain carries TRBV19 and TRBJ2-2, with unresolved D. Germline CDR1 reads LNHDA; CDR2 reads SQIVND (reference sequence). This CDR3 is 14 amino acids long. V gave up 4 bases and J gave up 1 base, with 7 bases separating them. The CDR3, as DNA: TGTGCCAGTAGTAACACCTGGAACACCGGGGAGCTGTTTTTT. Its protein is CASSNTWNTGELFF.

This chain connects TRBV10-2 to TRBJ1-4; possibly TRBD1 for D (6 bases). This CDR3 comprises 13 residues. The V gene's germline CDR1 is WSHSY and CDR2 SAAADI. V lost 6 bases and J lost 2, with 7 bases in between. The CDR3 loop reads CASRQGTNEKLFF. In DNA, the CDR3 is TGCGCCAGCAGACAGGGTACTAATGAAAAACTGTTTTTT.

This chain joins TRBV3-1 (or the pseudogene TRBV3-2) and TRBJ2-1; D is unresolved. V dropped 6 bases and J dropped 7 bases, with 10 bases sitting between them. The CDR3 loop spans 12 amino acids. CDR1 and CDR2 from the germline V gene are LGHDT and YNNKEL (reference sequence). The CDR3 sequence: CASSQSRNEQFF. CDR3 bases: TGTGCCAGCAGTCAAAGTCGGAATGAGCAGTTCTTC.

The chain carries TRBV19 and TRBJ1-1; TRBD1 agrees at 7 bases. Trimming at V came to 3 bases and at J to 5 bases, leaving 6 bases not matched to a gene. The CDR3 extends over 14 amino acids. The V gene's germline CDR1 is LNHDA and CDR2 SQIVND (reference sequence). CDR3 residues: CASSMGQSSTEAFF. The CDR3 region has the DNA TGTGCCAGTAGTATGGGACAGTCCTCGACTGAAGCTTTCTTT.

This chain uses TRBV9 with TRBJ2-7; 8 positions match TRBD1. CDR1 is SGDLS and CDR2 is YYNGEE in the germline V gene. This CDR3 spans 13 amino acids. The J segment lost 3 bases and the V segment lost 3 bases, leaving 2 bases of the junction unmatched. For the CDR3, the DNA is TGTGCCAGCAGCGGGGGGACAGGCTACGAGCAGTACTTC. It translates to CASSGGTGYEQYF.

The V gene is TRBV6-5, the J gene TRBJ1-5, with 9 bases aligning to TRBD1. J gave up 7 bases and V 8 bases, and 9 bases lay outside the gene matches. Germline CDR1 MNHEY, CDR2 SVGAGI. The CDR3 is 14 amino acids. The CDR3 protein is CASSRDRDVQPQHF. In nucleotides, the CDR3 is TGTGCCAGCTCCCGGGACAGGGATGTACAGCCCCAGCATTTT.

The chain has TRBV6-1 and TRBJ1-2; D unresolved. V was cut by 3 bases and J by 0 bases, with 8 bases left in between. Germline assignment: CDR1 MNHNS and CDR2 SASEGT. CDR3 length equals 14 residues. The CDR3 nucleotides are TGTGCCAGCAGTGACCAGAACACTAACTATGGCTACACCTTC. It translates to CASSDQNTNYGYTF.

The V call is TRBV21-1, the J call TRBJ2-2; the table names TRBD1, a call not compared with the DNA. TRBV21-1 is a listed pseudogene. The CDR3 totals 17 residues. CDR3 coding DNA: TGTGCCAGCAGCAAAGATGGGGACAGGGGGGAAACCGGGGAGCTGTTTTTT. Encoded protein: CASSKDGDRGETGELFF.

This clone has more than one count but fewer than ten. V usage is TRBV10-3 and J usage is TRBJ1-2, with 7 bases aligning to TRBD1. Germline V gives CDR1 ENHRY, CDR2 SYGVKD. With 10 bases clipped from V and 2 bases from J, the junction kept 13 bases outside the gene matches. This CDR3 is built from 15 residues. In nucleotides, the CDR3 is TGTGCCACGAGACCTGGGGACAGCCCAAACTATGGCTACACCTTC. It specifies CATRPGDSPNYGYTF.

The CDR3 DNA reads TGCGCCAGCAGTCGAGAAAGGGACAGGGAAATATCACCCCTCCACTTT. Residues: CASSRERDREISPLHF. This chain joins TRBV4-1 and TRBJ1-6; TRBD1 matches 9 bases. The germline V gene encodes CDR1 MGHRA and CDR2 YSYEKL. This CDR3 region has 16 residues. V was pared by 6 bases and J by 10 bases, with 13 bases of the junction left unmatched.

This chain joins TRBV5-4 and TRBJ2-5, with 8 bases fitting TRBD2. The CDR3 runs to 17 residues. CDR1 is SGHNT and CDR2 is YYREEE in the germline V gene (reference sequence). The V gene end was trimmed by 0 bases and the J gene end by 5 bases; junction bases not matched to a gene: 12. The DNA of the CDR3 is TGTGCCAGCAGCTTGGCAGGCGGGACTAGAATAGGGGAGACCCAGTACTTC. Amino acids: CASSLAGGTRIGETQYF. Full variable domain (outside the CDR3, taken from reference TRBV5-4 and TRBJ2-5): ETGVTQSPTHLIKTRGQQVTLRCSSQSGHNTVSWYQQALGQGPQFIFQYYREEENGRGNFPPRFSGLQFPNYSSELNVNALELDDSALYLCASSLAGGTRIGETQYFGPGTRLLVL.

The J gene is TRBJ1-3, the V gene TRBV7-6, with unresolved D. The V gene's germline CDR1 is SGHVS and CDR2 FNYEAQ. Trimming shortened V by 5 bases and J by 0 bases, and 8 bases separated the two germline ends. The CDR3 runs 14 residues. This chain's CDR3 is CASSPNSSGNTIYF. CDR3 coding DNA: TGTGCCAGCAGCCCAAATTCCTCTGGAAACACCATATATTTT.

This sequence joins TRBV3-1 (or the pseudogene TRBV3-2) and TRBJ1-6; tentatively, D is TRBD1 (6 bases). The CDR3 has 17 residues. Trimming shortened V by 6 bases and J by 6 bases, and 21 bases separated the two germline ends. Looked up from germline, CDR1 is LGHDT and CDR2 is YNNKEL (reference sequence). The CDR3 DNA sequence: TGTGCCAGCAGAAGATCGGCCACAGGGTTACTTAATTCACCCCTCCACTTT. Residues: CASRRSATGLLNSPLHF.

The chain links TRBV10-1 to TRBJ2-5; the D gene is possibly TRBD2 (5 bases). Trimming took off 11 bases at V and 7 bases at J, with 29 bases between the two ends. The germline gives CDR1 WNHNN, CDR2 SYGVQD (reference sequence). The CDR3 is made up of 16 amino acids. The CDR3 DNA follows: TGCGCCGGAGATTTGAGGGTGACATATCCTTCTGGGACCCAGTACTTC. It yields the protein CAGDLRVTYPSGTQYF.

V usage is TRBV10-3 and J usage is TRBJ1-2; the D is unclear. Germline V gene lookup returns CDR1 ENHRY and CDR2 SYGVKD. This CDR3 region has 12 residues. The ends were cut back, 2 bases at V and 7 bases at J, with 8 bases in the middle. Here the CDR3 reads CAISEGSGGYTF. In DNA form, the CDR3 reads TGTGCCATCAGTGAGGGTTCCGGTGGCTACACCTTC.

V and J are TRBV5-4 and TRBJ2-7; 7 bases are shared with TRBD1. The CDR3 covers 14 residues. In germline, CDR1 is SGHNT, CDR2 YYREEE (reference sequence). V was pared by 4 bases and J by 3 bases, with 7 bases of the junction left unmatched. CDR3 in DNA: TGTGCCAGCAGCGTGAGGGACAGCGGCTACGAGCAGTACTTC. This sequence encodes CASSVRDSGYEQYF.

The CDR3 DNA sequence: TGTGCCAGCAGCTCTACTACAGGGGGGCGAGCTTTCTTT. Its protein is CASSSTTGGRAFF. V and J are TRBV7-9 and TRBJ1-1; TRBD1 agrees at 8 bases. Germline loops: CDR1 SEHNR, CDR2 FQNEAQ (reference sequence). With 4 bases clipped from V and 10 bases from J, the junction kept 8 bases outside the gene matches. The CDR3 length is 13 residues.

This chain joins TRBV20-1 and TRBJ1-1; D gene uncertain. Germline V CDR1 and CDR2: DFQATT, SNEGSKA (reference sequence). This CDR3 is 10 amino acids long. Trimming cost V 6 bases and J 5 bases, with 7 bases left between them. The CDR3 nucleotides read TGCAGTGCCCCGTATACTGAAGCTTTCTTT. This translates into CSAPYTEAFF.

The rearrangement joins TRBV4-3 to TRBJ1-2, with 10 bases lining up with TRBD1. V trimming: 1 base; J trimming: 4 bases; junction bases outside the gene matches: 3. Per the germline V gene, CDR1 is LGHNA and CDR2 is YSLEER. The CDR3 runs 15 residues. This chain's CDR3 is CASSQVTGGSYGYTF. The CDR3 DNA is TGCGCCAGCAGCCAAGTGACAGGGGGCAGCTATGGCTACACCTTC.

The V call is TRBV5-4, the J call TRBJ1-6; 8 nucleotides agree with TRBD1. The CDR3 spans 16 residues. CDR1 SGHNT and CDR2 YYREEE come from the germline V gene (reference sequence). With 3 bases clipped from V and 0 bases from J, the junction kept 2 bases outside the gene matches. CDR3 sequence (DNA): TGTGCCAGCAGCTCCGACAGGGGCTCCTATAATTCACCCCTCCACTTT. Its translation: CASSSDRGSYNSPLHF.

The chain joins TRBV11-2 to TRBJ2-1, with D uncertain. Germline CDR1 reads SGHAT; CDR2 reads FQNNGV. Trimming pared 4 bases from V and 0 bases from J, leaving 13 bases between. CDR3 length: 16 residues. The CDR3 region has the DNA TGTGCCAGCAGCTCCCTTGGCGGCCCCTCCTACAATGAGCAGTTCTTC. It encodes CASSSLGGPSYNEQFF.

The CDR3 region is CASSPAPARTDLQETQYF. DNA for the CDR3: TGTGCCAGCAGCCCAGCTCCAGCTCGGACAGACCTTCAAGAGACCCAGTACTTC. The chain recombines TRBV28 with TRBJ2-5, with a weak D call TRBD1 (6 bases). The germline V gene encodes CDR1 MDHEN and CDR2 SYDVKM. V was clipped by 6 bases and J by 2 bases, with 25 bases between them. The CDR3 loop spans 18 amino acids.

The CDR3 loop is CASSISGTGVEQYF. Written as DNA, the CDR3 is TGTGCCAGCAGTATCTCCGGGACAGGGGTCGAGCAGTACTTC. The chain uses TRBV25-1 and TRBJ2-7, with 10 bases fitting TRBD1. From germline, CDR1 is MGHDK and CDR2 SYGVNS. CDR3 length: 14 amino acids. V shed 5 bases and J 6 bases; nucleotides not matched to a gene: 7.

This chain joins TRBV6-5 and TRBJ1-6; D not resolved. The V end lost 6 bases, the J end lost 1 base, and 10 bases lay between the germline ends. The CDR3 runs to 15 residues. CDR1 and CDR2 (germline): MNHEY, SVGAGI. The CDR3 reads CASRPISSYNSPLHF. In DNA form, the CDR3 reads TGTGCCAGCAGGCCTATCTCGTCCTATAATTCACCCCTCCACTTT.

CDR3 nucleotides: TGTGCCAGCAGCCATTACAGGGGGCCCTCCTACAATGAGCAGTTCTTC. It specifies CASSHYRGPSYNEQFF. V gene TRBV6-2 or TRBV6-3 combines with J gene TRBJ2-1, with 9 bases matching TRBD1. V lost 6 bases and J lost 0; bases outside the gene matches: 6. The CDR3 covers 16 residues. Germline lookup yields CDR1 MNHEY and CDR2 SVGEGT.

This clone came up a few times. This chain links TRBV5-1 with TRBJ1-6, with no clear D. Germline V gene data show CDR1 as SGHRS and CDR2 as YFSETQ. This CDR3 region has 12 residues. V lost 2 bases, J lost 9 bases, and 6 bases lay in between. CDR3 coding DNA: TGCGCCAGCAGCTTTTCCGGTTCACCCCTCCACTTT. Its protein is CASSFSGSPLHF. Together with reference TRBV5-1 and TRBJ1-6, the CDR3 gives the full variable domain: KAGVTQTPRYLIKTRGQQVTLSCSPISGHRSVSWYQQTPGQGLQFLFEYFSETQRNKGNFPGRFSGRQFSNSRSEMNVSTLELGDSALYLCASSFSGSPLHFGNGTRLTVT.

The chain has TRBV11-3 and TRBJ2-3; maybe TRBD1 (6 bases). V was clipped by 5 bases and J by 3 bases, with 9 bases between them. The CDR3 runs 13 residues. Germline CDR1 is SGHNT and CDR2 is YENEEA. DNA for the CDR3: TGTGCCAGCAGCCTCCAGGGGACAGATACGCAGTATTTT. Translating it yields CASSLQGTDTQYF.

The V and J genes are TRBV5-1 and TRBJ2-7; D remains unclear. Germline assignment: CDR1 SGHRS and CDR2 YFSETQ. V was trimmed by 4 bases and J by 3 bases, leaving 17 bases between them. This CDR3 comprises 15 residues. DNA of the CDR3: TGCGCCAGCAGCCCGGCGGCCGTTTCCTTCTACGAGCAGTACTTC. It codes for CASSPAAVSFYEQYF.

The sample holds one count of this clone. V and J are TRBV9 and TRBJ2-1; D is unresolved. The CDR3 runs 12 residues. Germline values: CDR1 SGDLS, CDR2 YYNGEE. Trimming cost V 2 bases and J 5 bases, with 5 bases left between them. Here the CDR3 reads CASSVENNEQFF. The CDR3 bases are TGTGCCAGCAGCGTCGAGAACAATGAGCAGTTCTTC.